This T cell receptor (beta chain) was profiled in a study of blood T cell repertoires in COVID-19. Generated by immunoSEQ multiplex PCR, the TCRdb table keeps only in-frame clones and is missing some. Here the sample spans some 140,000 clones, under 90% being singletons. This CDR3 contains 13 residues. The chain employs TRBV1 and TRBJ1-6; TRBD1 was called by the table and not checked on the DNA. TRBV1 is a pseudogene locus. This receptor was taken from a woman aged 55-69 years with active or convalescent COVID-19. The sequenced material came from peripheral blood. Here the CDR3 reads CTRPPRHNSPLHF. The DNA for the CDR3 is TGCACCAGACCACCTCGACACAATTCACCCCTCCACTTT.